The rows below give T cell receptor beta chains drawn from one sample of a study of long-term antiretroviral therapy in people with HIV. Sequencing used immunoSEQ multiplex PCR; TCRdb keeps in-frame clones, though not all of them. The profile shows 25,000 to 30,000 clones, roughly 92% of them singletons. The sequencing here drew on unsorted PBMCs, taken 6.2 years after starting antiretroviral therapy. The receptors derive from a man in his forties or fifties with HIV. The CDR3 runs from the conserved cysteine through the conserved F or W. The order of the fields is J gene, clone size, V gene, D gene, CDR3 protein, CDR3 DNA. D genes are given only for firm matches. The size entry is marked missing in some rows and otherwise reads once, few, many or a size class.

TRBJ1-2 - TRBV4-1 - CASSQDGTDSNYGYTF TGCGCCAGCAGCCAAGATGGAACGGATTCTAACTATGGCTACACCTTC
TRBJ1-6 - TRBV5-1 - CASSLDGVASPLHF TGCGCCAGCAGCTTGGACGGGGTAGCTTCACCCCTCCACTTT
TRBJ2-3 - TRBV7-2 TRBD2 CASSRLGGGSTDTQYF TGTGCCAGCAGCCGGCTGGGGGGGGGAAGCACAGATACGCAGTATTTT
TRBJ2-7 - TRBV9 - CASSVGMETGYEQYF TGTGCCAGCAGCGTAGGAATGGAAACCGGTTACGAGCAGTACTTC
TRBJ1-2 - TRBV13 - CASSLGGSPRGFGYTF TGTGCCAGCAGCTTAGGCGGCTCACCCAGGGGATTTGGCTACACCTTC
TRBJ2-5 few TRBV2 - CASRGLGGETQYF TGTGCCAGCAGGGGGTTGGGGGGCGAGACCCAGTACTTC
TRBJ1-1 once TRBV11-2 - CASSPTFRPDTEAFF TGTGCCAGCAGCCCGACGTTTAGGCCGGACACTGAAGCTTTCTTT
TRBJ1-5 - TRBV19 - CASSPVMGSNQPQHF TGTGCCAGTAGTCCCGTTATGGGATCGAATCAGCCCCAGCATTTT
TRBJ2-7 - TRBV19 TRBD1 CASSTGQGPSYEQYF TGTGCCAGTAGTACGGGACAGGGGCCCTCCTACGAGCAGTACTTC
TRBJ2-2 - TRBV5-1 - CAIRRGAENTGELFF TGCGCCATCAGAAGAGGAGCGGAGAACACCGGGGAGCTGTTTTTT
TRBJ2-5 - TRBV2 - CASSETGFQTQYF TGTGCCAGCAGTGAAACGGGGTTTCAGACCCAGTACTTC
TRBJ1-5 - TRBV10-2 - CASRGIGDQPQHF TGCGCCAGCAGGGGAATTGGGGATCAGCCCCAGCATTTT
TRBJ1-3 - TRBV18 - CASSPSNSGNTIYF TGTGCCAGCTCACCCTCTAACTCTGGAAACACCATATATTTT
TRBJ2-5 once TRBV2 - CASSLLELGETQYF TGTGCCAGCTCGCTCCTAGAATTAGGCGAGACCCAGTACTTC
TRBJ2-3 - TRBV4-2 TRBD2 CASSLALSGGTDTQYF TGTGCCAGCAGCCTCGCCCTTAGCGGGGGCACAGATACGCAGTATTTT
TRBJ1-3 - TRBV7-3 - CASSLFFPSSSSGNTIYF TGTGCCAGCAGCTTGTTTTTCCCTTCCTCTTCCTCTGGAAACACCATATATTTT
TRBJ2-1 - TRBV6-4 TRBD2 CASSATSGSYNEQFF TGTGCCAGCAGTGCGACTAGCGGCTCCTACAATGAGCAGTTCTTC
TRBJ2-7 - TRBV29-1 - CSVPGGNYEQYF TGCAGCGTGCCCGGGGGTAACTACGAGCAGTACTTC
TRBJ1-2 - TRBV30 TRBD1 CAWRAQGAGGYTF TGTGCCTGGAGGGCCCAGGGGGCCGGTGGCTACACCTTC
TRBJ2-5 - TRBV5-1 TRBD2 CASSSPTVSGGGETQYF TGCGCCAGCTCGTCTCCCACGGTCAGCGGGGGCGGCGAGACCCAGTACTTC
TRBJ2-1 - TRBV20-1 - CSAGGGPEQFF TGCAGTGCCGGAGGGGGGCCGGAGCAGTTCTTC
TRBJ2-7 - TRBV7-9 - CASSPRGYEQYF TGTGCCAGCAGCCCCCGGGGGTACGAGCAGTACTTC
TRBJ2-3 - TRBV7-8 TRBD2 CASSLKEAGARSTDTQYF TGTGCCAGCAGCTTAAAAGAAGCGGGGGCCCGCAGCACAGATACGCAGTATTTT
TRBJ2-7 few TRBV6-5 - CASSYSGGTYEQYF TGTGCCAGCAGTTACTCAGGGGGTACCTACGAGCAGTACTTC
TRBJ2-2 - TRBV9 - CASSVGGRINTGELFF TGTGCCAGCAGCGTAGGCGGGCGGATTAACACCGGGGAGCTGTTTTTT
TRBJ2-1 - TRBV6-5 TRBD1 CASSYSKDRGYNEQFF TGTGCCAGCAGTTACTCAAAGGACAGGGGTTACAATGAGCAGTTCTTC
TRBJ2-3 - TRBV9 TRBD2 CASSPRTSGSPLDGNTQYF TGTGCCAGCAGCCCCCGGACTAGCGGGAGCCCCCTTGACGGAAATACGCAGTATTTT
TRBJ2-4 once TRBV4-2 - CASSQTSGLDIQYF TGTGCCAGCAGCCAAACGTCTGGGTTGGACATTCAGTACTTC
TRBJ2-2 - TRBV19 - CATLGSNTGELFF TGTGCCACCCTAGGATCCAACACCGGGGAGCTGTTTTTT
TRBJ1-2 - TRBV5-6 TRBD1 CASSSGGQTYGYTF TGTGCCAGCAGCTCGGGGGGACAGACCTATGGCTACACCTTC
TRBJ2-7 - TRBV11-3 - CASSLILGYEQYF TGTGCCAGCAGCTTAATACTAGGCTACGAGCAGTACTTC
TRBJ2-7 - TRBV7-3 TRBD2 CASSPGLVDEQYF TGTGCCAGCAGCCCTGGACTAGTTGACGAGCAGTACTTC
TRBJ1-2 - TRBV19 - CASSIQGYYGYTF TGTGCCAGTAGTATACAGGGGTACTATGGCTACACCTTC
TRBJ2-7 - TRBV21-1 - CASRNPWDVSYEQYF TGTGCCAGCAGGAACCCCTGGGACGTCTCCTACGAGCAGTACTTC
TRBJ1-1 - TRBV6-5 TRBD1 CASSWGTGGTEAFF TGTGCCAGCTCCTGGGGGACAGGGGGCACTGAAGCTTTCTTT
TRBJ2-2 once TRBV2 - CASSAQGTGELFF TGTGCCAGCAGTGCCCAGGGGACCGGGGAGCTGTTTTTT
TRBJ2-7 once TRBV6-1 TRBD1 CASSRDRVYEQYF TGTGCCAGCAGCCGGGACAGGGTCTACGAGCAGTACTTC
TRBJ1-1 - TRBV7-2 - CASRNGAGSTEAFF TGTGCCAGCAGAAATGGGGCAGGAAGCACTGAAGCTTTCTTT
TRBJ1-2 - TRBV11-2 - CASSSRDPPAF TGTGCCAGCAGCTCACGGGACCCACCCGCCTTC
TRBJ2-3 - TRBV6-1 TRBD2 CATYYIGEGMYF TGTGCCACCTATTACATCGGGGAGGGCATGTATTTT
TRBJ2-7 - TRBV6-1 - CAAGLILSSYEQYF TGTGCCGCGGGTCTAATTTTGAGCTCCTACGAGCAGTACTTC
TRBJ2-1 once TRBV7-9 TRBD1 CASSSWTGNEQFF TGTGCCAGCAGCTCCTGGACAGGGAATGAGCAGTTCTTC
TRBJ1-2 - TRBV9 - CASSVDVGDYNYGYTF TGTGCCAGCAGCGTAGATGTAGGGGACTATAACTATGGCTACACCTTC
TRBJ2-5 - TRBV19 - CASRTSGTEETQYF TGTGCCAGTAGAACGTCCGGGACGGAAGAGACCCAGTACTTC
TRBJ2-5 - TRBV12-5 TRBD1 CASGLGDRDGETQYF TGTGCTAGTGGTTTGGGGGACAGGGACGGAGAGACCCAGTACTTC
TRBJ1-5 once TRBV25-1 - CASSELDSNQPQHF TGTGCCAGCAGTGAGCTTGATAGCAATCAGCCCCAGCATTTT
TRBJ1-5 - TRBV2 TRBD1 CASSVLGGSWPQHF TGTGCCAGCAGTGTGTTAGGGGGCTCTTGGCCCCAGCATTTT
TRBJ2-2 - TRBV7-2 TRBD1 CASSPGTDTGELFF TGTGCCAGCAGCCCGGGGACAGACACCGGGGAGCTGTTTTTT
TRBJ2-1 - TRBV5-8 TRBD2 CASSLQGGSSQFF TGTGCCAGCAGCTTGCAAGGCGGGAGCAGTCAGTTCTTC
TRBJ2-3 - TRBV6-5 TRBD1 CASSGTGVLADTQYF TGTGCCAGCAGTGGGACAGGGGTACTCGCAGATACGCAGTATTTT
TRBJ1-1 once TRBV9 - CASTKGGGTMNTEAFF TGTGCCAGCACCAAGGGAGGGGGGACTATGAACACTGAAGCTTTCTTT
TRBJ1-3 - TRBV6-5 TRBD1 CASSSDRAGNTIYF TGTGCCAGCAGTTCCGACAGGGCTGGAAACACCATATATTTT
TRBJ1-2 - TRBV9 - CASSAMVGDGYTF TGTGCCAGCAGCGCCATGGTGGGGGATGGCTACACCTTC
TRBJ1-2 - TRBV6-4 - CASNPGYGYTF TGTGCCAGCAATCCCGGGTATGGCTACACCTTC
TRBJ2-7 - TRBV18 - CASSPTRDYEQYF TGTGCCAGCTCACCAACCAGGGACTACGAGCAGTACTTC